This is a list of T cell receptor beta chains from one sample in a study of OX40 agonist ivuxolimab in advanced cancers. Measured with immunoSEQ multiplex PCR; TCRdb has only the in-frame clones, and not every one. This table has roughly 70,000 clones, about four fifths appearing once. The specimen was CD4+ or CD8+ T cells sorted from blood, collected in a trial of the OX40 agonist ivuxolimab. These receptors came from an adult with an advanced solid tumor such as melanoma, head and neck, liver or kidney cancer. Each CDR3 is given with its conserved first and last residue. The D gene is left open where the match is weak. Part of the rows lack a size; the others show once, few, many or a class for expanded clones.

d_call j_call v_call clone_size cdr3_nt cdr3_aa
- TRBJ2-7 TRBV27 - TGTGCCAGCAGTTTTCTGGGGACACCCTCCTACGAGCAGTACTTC CASSFLGTPSYEQYF
TRBD2 TRBJ2-2 TRBV10-3 - TGTGCCATCAGTGTTTCTCCCGGGACTAGCGGGGGGATCGGGGAGCTGTTTTTT CAISVSPGTSGGIGELFF
TRBD1 TRBJ2-7 TRBV7-2 - TGTGCCAGCTTTCTCACCCCCGGGACAGGGTCCTACGAGCAGTACTTC CASFLTPGTGSYEQYF
TRBD1 TRBJ2-7 TRBV7-7 - TGTGCCAGCAGCTTAGAGCACCAGGTGGACAGGGCGTACGAGCAGTACTTC CASSLEHQVDRAYEQYF
- TRBJ2-2 TRBV18 - TGTGCCAGCTCACCATCAACAGGGACCGGGGAGCTGTTTTTT CASSPSTGTGELFF
TRBD1 TRBJ2-7 TRBV5-4 - TGTGCCAGCAGCCCGGACAGGCCAAGTGAGCAGTACTTC CASSPDRPSEQYF
- TRBJ2-7 TRBV5-5 - TGTGCCAGCAGCCAGACAGATTACGAGCAGTACTTC CASSQTDYEQYF
- TRBJ2-3 TRBV4-2 - TGTGCCAGCAGCCAAGAAGGGCAGCCCACAGATACGCAGTATTTT CASSQEGQPTDTQYF
- TRBJ2-1 TRBV10-1 - TGCGCCAGCAGAGCCGGGACAAGCTCCTACAATGAGCAGTTCTTC CASRAGTSSYNEQFF
TRBD1 TRBJ1-2 TRBV5-1 few TGCGCCAGCAGCTTGGCCGGGACAGATGGCTACACCTTC CASSLAGTDGYTF
- TRBJ2-1 TRBV6-6 - TGTGCCAGCAGCGGCGACCGGCATGAGCAGTTCTTC CASSGDRHEQFF
- TRBJ1-5 TRBV27 - TGTGCCAGCAGTTTTGGGGGGGGGCTGGGCAATCAGCCCCAGCATTTT CASSFGGGLGNQPQHF
- TRBJ2-7 TRBV5-1 - TGCGCCAGCAGCTCCCCGGGAGCAGTTGGTAGGTACGAGCAGTACTTC CASSSPGAVGRYEQYF
- TRBJ1-1 TRBV27 - TGTGCCAGCAGCCCTCGGGGCGGGACGGTCACTGAAGCTTTCTTT CASSPRGGTVTEAFF
- TRBJ2-5 TRBV5-8 - TGTGCCAGCAGCTTAGAGGGGACCCGTGAGACCCAGTACTTC CASSLEGTRETQYF
- TRBJ1-5 TRBV5-1 - TGCGCCAGCAGCCTAGACAGTTATAGCAATCAGCCCCAGCATTTT CASSLDSYSNQPQHF
- TRBJ1-2 TRBV6-5 once TGTGCCAGCAGTTCGCCAGGGGTGGCTAACTATGGCTACACCTTC CASSSPGVANYGYTF
- TRBJ2-3 TRBV6-5 - TGTGCCAGCACCACACGAGGGGGGGCAGATACGCAGTATTTT CASTTRGGADTQYF
TRBD1 TRBJ1-5 TRBV19 - TGTGCCAGTAGTATCGGAACAGGGGCCCGAGCTCAGCCCCAGCATTTT CASSIGTGARAQPQHF
- TRBJ2-7 TRBV11-2 - TGTGCCAGCAGCTTAATAGGTTGGGGGAAGGTCGAGCAGTACTTC CASSLIGWGKVEQYF
- TRBJ1-5 TRBV19 - TGTGCCAGTAGCGATGACAGATATAGCAATCAGCCCCAGCATTTT CASSDDRYSNQPQHF
TRBD1 TRBJ1-1 TRBV6-5 - TGTGCCAGCAGTTCCAGACAGGGATCGAACACTGAAGCTTTCTTT CASSSRQGSNTEAFF
TRBD2 TRBJ2-7 TRBV10-3 - TGTGCCATCAGTGACCTAGCGGGGTACTACGAGCAGTACTTC CAISDLAGYYEQYF
- TRBJ1-2 TRBV28 few TGTGCCAGCAGTTTCGCGGACCGGCCTAACTATGGCTACACCTTC CASSFADRPNYGYTF
- TRBJ2-1 TRBV6-1 - TGTGCCAGCAACGGGGGCACCTACTACAATGAGCAGTTCTTC CASNGGTYYNEQFF
- TRBJ1-2 TRBV6-1 - TGTGCCAGCAGTGAAAACCAGTTCGGCTACACCTTC CASSENQFGYTF
TRBD1 TRBJ1-5 TRBV2 - TGTGCCAGCACCCGAGGGACAGGGAATCAGCCCCAGCATTTT CASTRGTGNQPQHF
- TRBJ2-3 TRBV11-1 once TGTGCCAGCAGCCCTACGGGACGCACGACAGATACGCAGTATTTT CASSPTGRTTDTQYF
- TRBJ2-2 TRBV4-1 - TGCGCCAGCAACCAAGTAGTCGGGGAGCTGTTTTTT CASNQVVGELFF
TRBD1 TRBJ2-2 TRBV2 - TGTGCCAGCTGCGCCTTAGGACAGGCCTCCGGGGAGCTGTTTTTT CASCALGQASGELFF
TRBD2 TRBJ2-7 TRBV27 - TGTGCCAGCAAGGACGGGGGGGGAGGATCCTACGAGCAGTACTTC CASKDGGGGSYEQYF
- TRBJ1-5 TRBV2 few TGTGCCAGCAGTCGAACACTATCAAGACAGGCGAATCAGCCCCAGCATTTT CASSRTLSRQANQPQHF
- TRBJ2-3 TRBV7-6 - TGTGCCAGCAGCCCTCTGGGACCACCTAGCACAGATACGCAGTATTTT CASSPLGPPSTDTQYF
- TRBJ1-6 TRBV5-4 - TGTGCCAGCAGCTTGGTTTTGGGTTCGGGGTCACCCCTCCACTTT CASSLVLGSGSPLHF
- TRBJ2-6 TRBV6-1 - TGTGCCAGCGGAGTTTCTGGGGCCAACGTCCTGACTTTC CASGVSGANVLTF
- TRBJ1-3 TRBV20-1 - TGCAGTGCTCCCGTTGGAAACACCATATATTTT CSAPVGNTIYF
TRBD2 TRBJ2-5 TRBV29-1 - TGCAGCGTTGCCGGACTAGCCGGGGAGACCCAGTACTTC CSVAGLAGETQYF
TRBD1 TRBJ2-3 TRBV7-2 - TGTGCCAGCAGCCCCCCGGGACAGGGGGGAGATACGCAGTATTTT CASSPPGQGGDTQYF
- TRBJ1-1 TRBV28 - TGTGCCAGCAGTTTTCACGGGGGAAACACTGAAGCTTTCTTT CASSFHGGNTEAFF
- TRBJ1-1 TRBV5-8 - TGTGCCAGCAGCTTGGAGGTAGGGGGCACTGAAGCTTTCTTT CASSLEVGGTEAFF
- TRBJ2-5 TRBV19 - TGTGCCAGTAGTATGGGTGGGGAGACCCAGTACTTC CASSMGGETQYF
- TRBJ2-3 TRBV19 - TGTGCCAGTAGTATTCTGGGTGGGAGCACAGATACGCAGTATTTT CASSILGGSTDTQYF
- TRBJ1-1 TRBV6-5 - TGTGCCAGCAGTTCTCCGGGGGGCCCTGAAGCTTTCTTT CASSSPGGPEAFF
- TRBJ1-4 TRBV19 - TGTGCCAGTACGGGCGTGAGGGGTGAAAAACTGTTTTTT CASTGVRGEKLFF
- TRBJ2-5 TRBV5-5 - TGTGCCAGCAGCTCCGGTGCCAGGCGCCAAGAGACCCAGTACTTC CASSSGARRQETQYF
TRBD1 TRBJ1-6 TRBV6-6 - TGTGCCAGCAGTTACTCGTACCAGGGGGATTCACCCCTCCACTTT CASSYSYQGDSPLHF
- TRBJ1-4 TRBV7-2 - TGTGCCAGCAGCCCCAAGGTCCGGCTGGGTAATGAAAAACTGTTTTTT CASSPKVRLGNEKLFF
TRBD1 TRBJ1-1 TRBV6-5 - TGTGCGATTTTGACAGGGGTGAACACTGAAGCTTTCTTT CAILTGVNTEAFF